This T cell receptor (beta chain) was observed in a study of blood T cells in healthy people across ages. Study-wide findings and caveats: No conclusive comparison of naive versus antigen-experienced cells was possible with unsorted PBMCs.

The sample, about 10 milliliters of peripheral blood, was drawn from each donor. Next came a second PCR, run for roughly 6 to 11 cycles, which used a sample-barcoded 5' primer along with a J-beta primer mix. Tagging of each cDNA molecule was performed by a template-switch adaptor with 12 random nucleotides. Each CDR3 protein is one row after TCRdb ran MiXCR on the 5' RACE reads. The data hold about 780,000 distinct CDR3 sequences, with about 46% observed a single time. Turning to this clonotype: Its cognate antigen is unknown.

The CDR3 contains 16 residues. The germline CDR1 and CDR2 sequences are LGHDT and YNNKEL (reference sequence). J lost 7 bases, V lost 0 bases, and 11 bases had no gene match. The J gene is TRBJ1-2, the V gene TRBV3-1; 7 nucleotides line up with TRBD1. The sample comprised blood. This clonotype was obtained from a man aged 80 or over in good health. The CDR3 loop is CASSQDLNQGQFGYTF. Written as DNA, the CDR3 is TGTGCCAGCAGCCAAGATCTAAACCAGGGACAGTTTGGCTACACCTTC. The full variable domain, completed using reference TRBV3-1 and TRBJ1-2, is DTAVSQTPKYLVTQMGNDKSIKCEQNLGHDTMYWYKQDSKKFLKIMFSYNNKELIINETVPNRFSPKSPDKAHLNLHINSLELGDSAVYFCASSQDLNQGQFGYTFGSGTRLTVV.